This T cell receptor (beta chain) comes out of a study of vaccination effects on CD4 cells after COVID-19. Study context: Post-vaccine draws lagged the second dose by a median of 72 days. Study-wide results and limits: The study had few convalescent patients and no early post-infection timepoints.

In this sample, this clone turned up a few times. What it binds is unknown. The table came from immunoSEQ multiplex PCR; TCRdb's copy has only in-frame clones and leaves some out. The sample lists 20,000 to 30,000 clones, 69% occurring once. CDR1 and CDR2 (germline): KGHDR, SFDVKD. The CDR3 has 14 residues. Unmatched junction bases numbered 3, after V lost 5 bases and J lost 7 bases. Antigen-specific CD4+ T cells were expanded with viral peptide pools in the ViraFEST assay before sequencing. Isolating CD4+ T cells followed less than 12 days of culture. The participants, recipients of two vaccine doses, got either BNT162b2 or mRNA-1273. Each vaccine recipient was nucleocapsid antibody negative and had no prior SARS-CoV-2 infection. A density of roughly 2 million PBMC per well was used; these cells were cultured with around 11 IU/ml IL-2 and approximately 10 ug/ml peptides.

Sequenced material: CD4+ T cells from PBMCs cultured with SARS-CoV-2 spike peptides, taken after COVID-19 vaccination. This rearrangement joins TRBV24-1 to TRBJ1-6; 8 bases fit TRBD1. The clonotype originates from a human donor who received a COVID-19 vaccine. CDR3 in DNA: TGTGCCACCAGTGCCGGACAGGGCAATTCACCCCTCCACTTT. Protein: CATSAGQGNSPLHF.